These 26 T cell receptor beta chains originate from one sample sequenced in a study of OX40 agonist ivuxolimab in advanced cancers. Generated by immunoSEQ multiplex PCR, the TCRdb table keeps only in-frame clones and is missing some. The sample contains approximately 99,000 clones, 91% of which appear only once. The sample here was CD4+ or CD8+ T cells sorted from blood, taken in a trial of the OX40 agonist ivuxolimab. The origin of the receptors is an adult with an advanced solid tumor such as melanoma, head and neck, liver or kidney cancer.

The CDR3 nucleotides read TGCGCCAGCAGCTTGGTTAGGGGGAACACTGAAGCTTTCTTT. This sequence encodes CASSLVRGNTEAFF. V is TRBV5-1 and J is TRBJ1-1; TRBD1 is a possible D gene (5 bases). The CDR3 spans 14 residues. The V gene lost 0 bases and the J gene lost 1 base, with 7 bases spanning the gap. Germline V gene lookup returns CDR1 SGHRS and CDR2 YFSETQ.

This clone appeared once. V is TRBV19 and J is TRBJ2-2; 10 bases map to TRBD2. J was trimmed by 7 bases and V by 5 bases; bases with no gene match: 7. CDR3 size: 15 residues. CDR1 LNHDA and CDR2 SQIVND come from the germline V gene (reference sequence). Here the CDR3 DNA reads TGTGCCAGTAGTCCCAGCGGGGGGGCCGTCGGGGAGCTGTTTTTT. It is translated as CASSPSGGAVGELFF.

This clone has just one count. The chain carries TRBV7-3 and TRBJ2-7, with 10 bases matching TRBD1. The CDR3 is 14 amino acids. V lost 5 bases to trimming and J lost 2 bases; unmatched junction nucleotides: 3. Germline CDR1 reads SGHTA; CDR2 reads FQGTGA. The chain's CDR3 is CASSQGQGPYEQYF. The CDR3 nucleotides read TGTGCCAGCAGCCAGGGACAGGGGCCCTACGAGCAGTACTTC.

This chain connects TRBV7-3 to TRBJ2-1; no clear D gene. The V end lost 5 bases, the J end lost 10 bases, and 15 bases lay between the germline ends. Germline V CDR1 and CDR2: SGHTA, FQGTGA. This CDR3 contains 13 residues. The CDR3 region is CASSPTGLQEQFF. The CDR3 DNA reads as TGTGCCAGCAGCCCTACCGGGCTGCAGGAGCAGTTCTTC.

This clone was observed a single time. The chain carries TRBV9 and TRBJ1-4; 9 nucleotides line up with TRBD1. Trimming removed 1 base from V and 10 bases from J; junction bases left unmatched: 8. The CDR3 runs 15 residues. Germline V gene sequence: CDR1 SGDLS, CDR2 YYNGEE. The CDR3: CASSVTGQGSGKLFF. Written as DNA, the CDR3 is TGTGCCAGCAGCGTAACGGGACAGGGTTCGGGAAAACTGTTTTTT.

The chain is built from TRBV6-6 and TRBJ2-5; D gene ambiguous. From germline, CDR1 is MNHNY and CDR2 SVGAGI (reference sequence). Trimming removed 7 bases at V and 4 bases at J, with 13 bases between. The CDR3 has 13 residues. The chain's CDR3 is CASNYGPGETQYF. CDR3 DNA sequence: TGTGCCAGCAACTACGGACCGGGAGAGACCCAGTACTTC.

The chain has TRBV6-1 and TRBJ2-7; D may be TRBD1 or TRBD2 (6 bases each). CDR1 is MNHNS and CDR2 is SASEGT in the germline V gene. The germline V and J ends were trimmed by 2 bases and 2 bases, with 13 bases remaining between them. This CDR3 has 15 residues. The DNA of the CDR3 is TGTGCCAGCAGTGAATTGGGTCGGGGGCCCTACGAGCAGTACTTC. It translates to CASSELGRGPYEQYF.

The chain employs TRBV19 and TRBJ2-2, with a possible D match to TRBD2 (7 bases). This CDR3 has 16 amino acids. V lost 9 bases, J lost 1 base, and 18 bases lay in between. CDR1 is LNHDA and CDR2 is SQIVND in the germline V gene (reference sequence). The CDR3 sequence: CARPKGGTVNTGELFF. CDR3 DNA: TGTGCCAGGCCAAAGGGGGGGACGGTGAACACCGGGGAGCTGTTTTTT.

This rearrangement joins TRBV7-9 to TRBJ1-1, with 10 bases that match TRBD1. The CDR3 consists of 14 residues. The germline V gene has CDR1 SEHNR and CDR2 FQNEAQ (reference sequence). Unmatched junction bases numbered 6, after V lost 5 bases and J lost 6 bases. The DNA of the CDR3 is TGTGCCAGCAGCCATGGGACAGGGGTTGCTGAAGCTTTCTTT. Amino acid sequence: CASSHGTGVAEAFF.

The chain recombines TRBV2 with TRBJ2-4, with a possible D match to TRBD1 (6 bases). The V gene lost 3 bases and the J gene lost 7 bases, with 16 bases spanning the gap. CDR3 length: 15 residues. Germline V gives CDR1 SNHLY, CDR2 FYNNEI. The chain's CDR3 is CASSDGTSTENIQYF. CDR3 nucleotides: TGTGCCAGCAGTGACGGGACATCTACTGAGAACATTCAGTACTTC. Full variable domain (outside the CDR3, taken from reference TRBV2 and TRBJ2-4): EPEVTQTPSHQVTQMGQEVILRCVPISNHLYFYWYRQILGQKVEFLVSFYNNEISEKSEIFDDQFSVERPDGSNFTLKIRSTKLEDSAMYFCASSDGTSTENIQYFGAGTRLSVL.

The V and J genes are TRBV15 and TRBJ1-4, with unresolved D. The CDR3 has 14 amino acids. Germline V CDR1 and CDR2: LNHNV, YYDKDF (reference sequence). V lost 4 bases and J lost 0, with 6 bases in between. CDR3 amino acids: CATSNAATNEKLFF. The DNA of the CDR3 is TGTGCCACCAGCAACGCGGCAACTAATGAAAAACTGTTTTTT.

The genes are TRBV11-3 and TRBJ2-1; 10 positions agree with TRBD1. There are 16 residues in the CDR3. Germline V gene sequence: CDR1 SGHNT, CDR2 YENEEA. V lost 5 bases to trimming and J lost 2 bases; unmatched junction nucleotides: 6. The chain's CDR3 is CASSAAGTGAYNEQFF. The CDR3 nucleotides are TGTGCCAGCAGCGCCGCCGGGACAGGGGCCTACAATGAGCAGTTCTTC.

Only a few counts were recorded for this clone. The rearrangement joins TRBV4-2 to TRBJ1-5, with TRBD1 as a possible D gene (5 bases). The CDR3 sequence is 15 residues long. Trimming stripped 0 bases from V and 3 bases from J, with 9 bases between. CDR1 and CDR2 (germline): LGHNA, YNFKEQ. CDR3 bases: TGTGCCAGCAGCCAAGATGGGGGTGTCAATCAGCCCCAGCATTTT. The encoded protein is CASSQDGGVNQPQHF.

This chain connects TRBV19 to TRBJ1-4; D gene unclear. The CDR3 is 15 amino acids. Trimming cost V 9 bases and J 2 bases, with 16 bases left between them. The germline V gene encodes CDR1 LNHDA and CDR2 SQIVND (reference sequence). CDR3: CASSRSPSTNEKLFF. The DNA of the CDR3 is TGTGCCAGCTCCAGGAGTCCTAGTACTAATGAAAAACTGTTTTTT. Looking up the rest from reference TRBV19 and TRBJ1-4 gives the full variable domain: DGGITQSPKYLFRKEGQNVTLSCEQNLNHDAMYWYRQDPGQGLRLIYYSQIVNDFQKGDIAEGYSVSREKKESFPLTVTSAQKNPTAFYLCASSRSPSTNEKLFFGSGTQLSVL.

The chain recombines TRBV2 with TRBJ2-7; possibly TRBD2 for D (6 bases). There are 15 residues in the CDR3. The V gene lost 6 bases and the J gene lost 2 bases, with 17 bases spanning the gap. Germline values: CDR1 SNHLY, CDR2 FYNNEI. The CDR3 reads CASRSIGGGTYEQYF. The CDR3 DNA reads TGTGCCAGCAGATCCATCGGGGGAGGAACCTACGAGCAGTACTTC.

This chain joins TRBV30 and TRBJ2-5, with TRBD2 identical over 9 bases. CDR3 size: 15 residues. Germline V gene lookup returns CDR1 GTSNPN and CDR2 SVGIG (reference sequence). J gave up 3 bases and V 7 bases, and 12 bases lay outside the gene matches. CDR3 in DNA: TGTGCCTTCCATGTAGCGGGGGAGAATAAAGAGACCCAGTACTTC. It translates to CAFHVAGENKETQYF.

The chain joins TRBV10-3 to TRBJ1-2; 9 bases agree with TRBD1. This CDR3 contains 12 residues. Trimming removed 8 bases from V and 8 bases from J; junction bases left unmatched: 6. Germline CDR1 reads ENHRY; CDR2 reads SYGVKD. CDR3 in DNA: TGTGCCATCCAGGGGACAGGGAGCGGCTACACCTTC. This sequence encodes CAIQGTGSGYTF.

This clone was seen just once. The CDR3 nucleotides are TGTGCCAGTAGTATAAGACAGGGGGCCTACGAGCAGTACTTC. Translated: CASSIRQGAYEQYF. J is TRBJ2-7 and V is TRBV19; 9 bases match TRBD1. The ends lost 2 bases at V and 2 bases at J; junction bases unmatched: 1. Looked up from germline, CDR1 is LNHDA and CDR2 is SQIVND (reference sequence). The CDR3 has 14 amino acids.

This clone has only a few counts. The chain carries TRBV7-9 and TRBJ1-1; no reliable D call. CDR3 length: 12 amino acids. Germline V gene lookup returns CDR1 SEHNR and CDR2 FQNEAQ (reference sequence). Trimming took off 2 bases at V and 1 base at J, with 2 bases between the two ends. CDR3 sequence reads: CASSLTNTEAFF. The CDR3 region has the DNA TGTGCCAGCAGCTTAACGAACACTGAAGCTTTCTTT.

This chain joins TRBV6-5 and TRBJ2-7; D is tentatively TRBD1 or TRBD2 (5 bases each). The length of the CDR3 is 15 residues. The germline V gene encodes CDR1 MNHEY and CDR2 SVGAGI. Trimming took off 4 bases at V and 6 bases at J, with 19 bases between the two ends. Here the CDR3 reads CASSFPGPPPGEQYF. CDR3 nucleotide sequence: TGTGCCAGCAGTTTCCCGGGACCCCCCCCGGGCGAGCAGTACTTC.

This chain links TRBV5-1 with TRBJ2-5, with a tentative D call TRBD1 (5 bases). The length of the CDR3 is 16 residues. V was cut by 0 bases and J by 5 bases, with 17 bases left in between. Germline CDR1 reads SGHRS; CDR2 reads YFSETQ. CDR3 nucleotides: TGCGCCAGCAGCTTGGAGGCAGGGCAGGGCAGGGAGACCCAGTACTTC. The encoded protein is CASSLEAGQGRETQYF. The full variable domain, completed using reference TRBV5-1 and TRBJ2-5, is KAGVTQTPRYLIKTRGQQVTLSCSPISGHRSVSWYQQTPGQGLQFLFEYFSETQRNKGNFPGRFSGRQFSNSRSEMNVSTLELGDSALYLCASSLEAGQGRETQYFGPGTRLLVL.

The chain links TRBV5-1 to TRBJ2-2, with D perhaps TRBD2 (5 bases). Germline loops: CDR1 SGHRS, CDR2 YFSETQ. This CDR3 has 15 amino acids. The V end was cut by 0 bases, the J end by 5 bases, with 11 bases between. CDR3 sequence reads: CASSLDSGGTGELFF. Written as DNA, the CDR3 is TGCGCCAGCAGCTTGGACAGCGGTGGGACCGGGGAGCTGTTTTTT. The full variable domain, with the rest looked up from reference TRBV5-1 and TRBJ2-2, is KAGVTQTPRYLIKTRGQQVTLSCSPISGHRSVSWYQQTPGQGLQFLFEYFSETQRNKGNFPGRFSGRQFSNSRSEMNVSTLELGDSALYLCASSLDSGGTGELFFGEGSRLTVL.

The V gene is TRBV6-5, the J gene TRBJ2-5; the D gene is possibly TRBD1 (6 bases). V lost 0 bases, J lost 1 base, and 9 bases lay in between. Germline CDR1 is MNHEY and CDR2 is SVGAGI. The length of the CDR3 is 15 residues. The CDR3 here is CASSYSGTSQETQYF. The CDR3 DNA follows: TGTGCCAGCAGTTACTCGGGGACAAGCCAAGAGACCCAGTACTTC.

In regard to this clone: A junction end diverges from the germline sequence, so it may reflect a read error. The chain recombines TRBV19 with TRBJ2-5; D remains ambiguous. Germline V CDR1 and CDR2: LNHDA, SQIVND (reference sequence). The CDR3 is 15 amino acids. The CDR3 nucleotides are TGTGCCAGTAGCCAACCGGGCAACAACCAAGAGGCCCAGTACTTC. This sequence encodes CASSQPGNNQEAQYF.

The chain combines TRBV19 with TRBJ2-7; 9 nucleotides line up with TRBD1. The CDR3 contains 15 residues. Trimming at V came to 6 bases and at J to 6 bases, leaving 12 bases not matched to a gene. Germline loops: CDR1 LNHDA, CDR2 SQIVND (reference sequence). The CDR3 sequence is CASRDPGQGGREQYF. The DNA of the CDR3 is TGTGCCAGTAGGGACCCGGGACAGGGAGGCCGCGAGCAGTACTTC.

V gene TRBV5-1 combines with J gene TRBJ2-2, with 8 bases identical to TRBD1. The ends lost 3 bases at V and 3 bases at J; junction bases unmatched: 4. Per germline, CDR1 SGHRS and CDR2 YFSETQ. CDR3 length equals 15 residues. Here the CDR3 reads CASSSDRADTGELFF. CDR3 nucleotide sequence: TGCGCCAGCAGCTCGGACAGGGCCGACACCGGGGAGCTGTTTTTT. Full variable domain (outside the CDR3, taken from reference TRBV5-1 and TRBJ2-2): KAGVTQTPRYLIKTRGQQVTLSCSPISGHRSVSWYQQTPGQGLQFLFEYFSETQRNKGNFPGRFSGRQFSNSRSEMNVSTLELGDSALYLCASSSDRADTGELFFGEGSRLTVL.